The TCR beta chain described here comes from a study of shared T cell receptors in the human thymus. Note on this clone: Mismatch with germline at one junction end may stem from a read error.

Germline V CDR1 and CDR2: SSHAT, FNYEAQ (reference sequence). CDR3 length: 15 residues. The assay was immunoSEQ multiplex PCR, and TCRdb's table has in-frame clones only and misses some. Of some 400,000 clones listed, 95% were seen once; the top ten hold 0.015% to 0.025%. The sequenced sample was thymocytes. The chain uses TRBV7-7 and TRBJ2-5; a possible D gene is TRBD1 (7 bases). The receptor was isolated from a human donor. CDR3 residues: CASSGPTGSGETQYF. CDR3 coding DNA: TGTGCTAGCAGCGGGCCGACAGGGTCGGGAGAGACCCAGTACTTC.